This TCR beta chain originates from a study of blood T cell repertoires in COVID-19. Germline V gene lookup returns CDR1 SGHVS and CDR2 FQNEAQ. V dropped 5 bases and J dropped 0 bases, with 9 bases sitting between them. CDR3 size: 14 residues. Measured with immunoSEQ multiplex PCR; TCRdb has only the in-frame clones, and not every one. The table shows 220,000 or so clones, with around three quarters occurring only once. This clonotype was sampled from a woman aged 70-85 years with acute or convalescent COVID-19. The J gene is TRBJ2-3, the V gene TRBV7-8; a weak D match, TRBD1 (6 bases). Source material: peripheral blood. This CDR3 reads CASSRGQSTDTQYF. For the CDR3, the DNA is TGTGCCAGCAGCCGAGGACAGAGCACAGATACGCAGTATTTT.